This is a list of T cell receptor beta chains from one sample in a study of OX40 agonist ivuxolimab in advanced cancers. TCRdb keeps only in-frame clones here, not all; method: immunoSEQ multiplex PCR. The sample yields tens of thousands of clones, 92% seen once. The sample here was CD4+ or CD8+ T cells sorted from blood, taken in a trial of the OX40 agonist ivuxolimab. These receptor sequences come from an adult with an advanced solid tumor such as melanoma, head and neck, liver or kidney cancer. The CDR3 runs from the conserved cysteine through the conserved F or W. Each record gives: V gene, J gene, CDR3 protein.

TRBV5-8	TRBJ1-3	CASSLGDRASGNTIYF
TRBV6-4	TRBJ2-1	CASSHSSGGGDEQFF
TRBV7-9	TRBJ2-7	CASSAMDRGLYEQYF
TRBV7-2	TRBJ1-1	CASSFFGTGVFSEAFF
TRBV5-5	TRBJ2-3	CASSTPATQYF
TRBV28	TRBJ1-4	CASSYTSSGTGAANEKLFF
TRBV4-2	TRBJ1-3	CASSQDPGTLPGNTIYF
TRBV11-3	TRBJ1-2	CASSFGGGSSYGYTF
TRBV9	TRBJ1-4	CASSVAGTLNEKLFF
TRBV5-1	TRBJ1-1	CASSLGGGAGEAFF
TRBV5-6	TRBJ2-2	CASSSPGQGSATGELFF
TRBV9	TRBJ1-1	CASSVDGTMNTEAFF
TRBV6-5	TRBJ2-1	CASTPGQGYNEQFF
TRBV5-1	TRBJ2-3	CASTAYPRHVTDTQYF
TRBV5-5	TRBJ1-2	CASTGPPWGYGYTF
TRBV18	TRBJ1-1	CASSPSGTGGAEAFF
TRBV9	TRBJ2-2	CASSISGTFTGELFF
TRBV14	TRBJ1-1	CASSHYGSEAFF
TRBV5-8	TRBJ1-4	CASSFRQGFNEKLFF
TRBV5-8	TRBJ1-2	CASSGGPSWGGYTF
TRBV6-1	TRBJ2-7	CASSEGTGMSANYEQYF
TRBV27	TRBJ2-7	CASSTRDRSYEQYF
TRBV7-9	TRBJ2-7	CASSSGTVIPYEQYF
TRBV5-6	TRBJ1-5	CASSLDGDSNQPQHF
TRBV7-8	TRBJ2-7	CASRRLADYEQYF
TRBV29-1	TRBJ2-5	CSGEAKLTETQYF
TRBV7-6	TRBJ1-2	CASSTPSYGYTF
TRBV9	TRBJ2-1	CASSADGLRNNEQFF
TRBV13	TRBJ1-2	CASSLRSHYGYTF
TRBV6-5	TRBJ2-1	CASSDETAYNEQFF
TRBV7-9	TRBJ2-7	CASSLVGISSYEQYF
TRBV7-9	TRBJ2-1	CASSLPLAGGSHNEQFF
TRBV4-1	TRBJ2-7	CASSQASPLGGGWAYEQYF
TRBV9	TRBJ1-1	CASSEQGVDTEAFF
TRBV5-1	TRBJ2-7	CASNWGQGMGEQYF
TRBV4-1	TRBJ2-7	CASSHTDRDHSYEQYF
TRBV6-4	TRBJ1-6	CASSLKTGPGSPLHF
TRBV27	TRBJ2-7	CASSPWTSGYEQYF
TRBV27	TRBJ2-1	CASSPGTSSYNEQFF
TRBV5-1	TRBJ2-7	CASSVGLSYEQYF
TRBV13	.	CASSSLSESSYEQYF
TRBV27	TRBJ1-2	CASRGQLHNYGYTF
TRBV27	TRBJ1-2	CASSLWTGSLIAATF
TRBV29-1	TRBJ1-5	CSVESGHNQPQHF
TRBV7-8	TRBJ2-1	CASILNGQGLFNEQFF
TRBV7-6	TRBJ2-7	CASSQGEIEQYF
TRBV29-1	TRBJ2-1	CSVEDITWNEQFF
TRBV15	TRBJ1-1	CATSRDPGMAAEAFF
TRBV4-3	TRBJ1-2	CASSHRGLLVDGYTF
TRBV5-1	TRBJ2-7	CASSTGTFYEQYF
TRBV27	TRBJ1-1	CASSLSRGNTEAFF
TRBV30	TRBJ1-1	CAFERGLPEAFF
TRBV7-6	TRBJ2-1	CASSPSRAGEQFF
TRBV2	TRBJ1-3	CASRSWTGSGNTIYF
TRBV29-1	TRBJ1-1	CSVQVMNTEAFF
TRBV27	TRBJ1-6	CASSLLGQRSPLHF
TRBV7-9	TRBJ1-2	CASSSTGLFYGYTF
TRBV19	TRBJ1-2	CASSTRQGYGYTF
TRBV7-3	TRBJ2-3	CASSPTGSTDTQYF